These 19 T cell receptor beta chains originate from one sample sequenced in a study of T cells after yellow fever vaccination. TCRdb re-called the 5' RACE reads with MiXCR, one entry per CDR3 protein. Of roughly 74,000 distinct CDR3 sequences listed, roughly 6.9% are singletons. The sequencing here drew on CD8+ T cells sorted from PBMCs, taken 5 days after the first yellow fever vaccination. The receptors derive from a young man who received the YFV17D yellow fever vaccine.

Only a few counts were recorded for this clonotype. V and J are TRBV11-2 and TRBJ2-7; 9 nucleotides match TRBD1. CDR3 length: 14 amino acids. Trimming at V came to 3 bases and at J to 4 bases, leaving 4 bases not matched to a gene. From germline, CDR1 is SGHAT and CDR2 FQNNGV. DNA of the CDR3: TGTGCCAGCAGCTTCGGACAGGGGATATACGAGCAGTACTTC. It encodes CASSFGQGIYEQYF.

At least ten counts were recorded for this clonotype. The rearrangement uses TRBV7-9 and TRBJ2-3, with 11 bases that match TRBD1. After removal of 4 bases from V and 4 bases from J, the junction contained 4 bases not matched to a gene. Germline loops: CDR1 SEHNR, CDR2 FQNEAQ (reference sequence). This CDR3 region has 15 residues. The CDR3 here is CASSSADRGPDTQYF. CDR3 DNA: TGTGCCAGCAGCTCAGCGGACAGGGGGCCAGATACGCAGTATTTT. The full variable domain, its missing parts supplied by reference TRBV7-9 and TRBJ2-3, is DTGVSQNPRHKITKRGQNVTFRCDPISEHNRLYWYRQTLGQGPEFLTYFQNEAQLEKSRLLSDRFSAERPKGSFSTLEIQRTEQGDSAMYLCASSSADRGPDTQYFGPGTRLTVL.

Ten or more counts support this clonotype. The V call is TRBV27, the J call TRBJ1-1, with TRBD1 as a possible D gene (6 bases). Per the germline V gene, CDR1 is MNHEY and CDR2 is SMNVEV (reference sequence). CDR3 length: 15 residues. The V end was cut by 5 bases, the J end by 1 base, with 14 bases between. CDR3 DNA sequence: TGTGCCAGCAGTCCTGATTGGGGACAGAACACTGAAGCTTTCTTT. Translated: CASSPDWGQNTEAFF.

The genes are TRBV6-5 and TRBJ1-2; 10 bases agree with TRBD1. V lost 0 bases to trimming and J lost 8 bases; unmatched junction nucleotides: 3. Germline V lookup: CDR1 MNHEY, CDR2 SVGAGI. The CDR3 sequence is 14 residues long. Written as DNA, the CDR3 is TGTGCCAGCAGTTACTCTGGGACAGGGGAAGGCTACACCTTC. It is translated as CASSYSGTGEGYTF.

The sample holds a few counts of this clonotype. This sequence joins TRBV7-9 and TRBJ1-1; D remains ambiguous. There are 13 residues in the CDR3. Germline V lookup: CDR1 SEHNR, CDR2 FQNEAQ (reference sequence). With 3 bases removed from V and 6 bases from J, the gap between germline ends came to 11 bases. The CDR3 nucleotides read TGTGCCAGCAGCTTTCAAGGTTCTCCTGAAGCTTTCTTT. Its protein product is CASSFQGSPEAFF.

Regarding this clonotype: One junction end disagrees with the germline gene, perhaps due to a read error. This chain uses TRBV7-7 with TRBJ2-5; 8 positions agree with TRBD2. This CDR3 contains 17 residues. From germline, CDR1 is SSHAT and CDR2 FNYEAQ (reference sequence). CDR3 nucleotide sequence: TGTGCTAGCAGCGACCGGGGGGGACTAGAGATCCAAGAGACCCAGTACTTC. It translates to CASSDRGGLEIQETQYF.

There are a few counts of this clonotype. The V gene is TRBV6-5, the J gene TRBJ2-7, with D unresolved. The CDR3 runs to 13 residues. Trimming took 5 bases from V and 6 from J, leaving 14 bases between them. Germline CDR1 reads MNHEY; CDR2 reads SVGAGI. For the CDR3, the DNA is TGTGCCAGCAGTCCGCGGATTGAAGCCGAGCAGTACGTC. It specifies CASSPRIEAEQYV.

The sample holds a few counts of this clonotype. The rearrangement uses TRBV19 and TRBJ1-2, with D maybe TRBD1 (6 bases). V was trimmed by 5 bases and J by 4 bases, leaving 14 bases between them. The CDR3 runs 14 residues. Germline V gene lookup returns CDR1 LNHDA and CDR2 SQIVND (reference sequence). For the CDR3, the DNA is TGTGCCAGTAGTGACACTGACAGGACCTATGGCTACACCTTC. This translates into CASSDTDRTYGYTF.

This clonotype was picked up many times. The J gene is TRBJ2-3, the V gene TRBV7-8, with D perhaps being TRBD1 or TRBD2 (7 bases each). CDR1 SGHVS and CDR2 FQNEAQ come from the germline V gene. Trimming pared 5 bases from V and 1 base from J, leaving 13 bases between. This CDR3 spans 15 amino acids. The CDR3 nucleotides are TGTGCCAGCAGCCGATCAGGGGGGGGCACAGATACGCAGTATTTT. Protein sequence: CASSRSGGGTDTQYF.

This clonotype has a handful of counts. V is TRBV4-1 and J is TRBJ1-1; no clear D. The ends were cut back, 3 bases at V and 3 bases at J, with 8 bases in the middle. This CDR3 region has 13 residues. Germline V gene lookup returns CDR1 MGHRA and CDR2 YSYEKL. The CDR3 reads CASSQRWDTEAFF. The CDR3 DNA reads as TGCGCCAGCAGCCAGAGGTGGGACACTGAAGCTTTCTTT.

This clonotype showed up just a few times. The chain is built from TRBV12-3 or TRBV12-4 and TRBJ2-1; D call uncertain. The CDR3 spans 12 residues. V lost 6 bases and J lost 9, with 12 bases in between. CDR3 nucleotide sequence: TGTGCCAGCAGCCCGAACACCGTTGAGCAGTTCTTC. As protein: CASSPNTVEQFF.

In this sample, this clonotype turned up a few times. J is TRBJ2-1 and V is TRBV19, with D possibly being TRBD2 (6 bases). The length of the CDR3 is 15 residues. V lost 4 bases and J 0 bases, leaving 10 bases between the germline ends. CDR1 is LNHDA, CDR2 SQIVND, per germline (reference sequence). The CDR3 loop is CASSTAGSSYNEQFF. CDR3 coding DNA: TGTGCCAGTAGTACGGCGGGGAGCTCCTACAATGAGCAGTTCTTC.

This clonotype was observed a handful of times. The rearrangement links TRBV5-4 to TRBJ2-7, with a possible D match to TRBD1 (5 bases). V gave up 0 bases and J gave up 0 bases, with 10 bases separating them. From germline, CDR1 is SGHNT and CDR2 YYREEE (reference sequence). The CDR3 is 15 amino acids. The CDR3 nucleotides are TGTGCCAGCAGCTTGGGACAGACCCTCTCCTACGAGCAGTACTTC. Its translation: CASSLGQTLSYEQYF. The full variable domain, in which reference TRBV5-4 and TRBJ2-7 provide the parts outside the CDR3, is ETGVTQSPTHLIKTRGQQVTLRCSSQSGHNTVSWYQQALGQGPQFIFQYYREEENGRGNFPPRFSGLQFPNYSSELNVNALELDDSALYLCASSLGQTLSYEQYFGPGTRLTVT.

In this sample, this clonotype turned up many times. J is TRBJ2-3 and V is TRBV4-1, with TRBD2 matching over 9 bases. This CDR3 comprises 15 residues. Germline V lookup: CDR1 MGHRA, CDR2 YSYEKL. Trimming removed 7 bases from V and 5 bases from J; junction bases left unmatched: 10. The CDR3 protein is CASKAPSGVGDTQYF. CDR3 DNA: TGCGCCAGCAAGGCTCCTAGCGGGGTGGGAGATACGCAGTATTTT.

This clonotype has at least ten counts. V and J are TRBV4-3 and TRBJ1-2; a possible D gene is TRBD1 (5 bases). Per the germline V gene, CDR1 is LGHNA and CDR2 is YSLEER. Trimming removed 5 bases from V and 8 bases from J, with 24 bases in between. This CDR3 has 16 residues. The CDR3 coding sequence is TGCGCCAGCAGCTCACATACCTTCAGAGGGACCCTCGGCTACACCTTC. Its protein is CASSSHTFRGTLGYTF.

CDR3 amino acids: CASSRALYEQYV. CDR3 DNA: TGTGCCAGCAGCCGGGCCCTCTACGAGCAGTACGTC. The rearrangement uses TRBV6-1 and TRBJ2-7; D is undetermined. The CDR3 consists of 12 residues. Trimming removed 6 bases at V and 3 bases at J, with 9 bases between. Germline loops: CDR1 MNHNS, CDR2 SASEGT.

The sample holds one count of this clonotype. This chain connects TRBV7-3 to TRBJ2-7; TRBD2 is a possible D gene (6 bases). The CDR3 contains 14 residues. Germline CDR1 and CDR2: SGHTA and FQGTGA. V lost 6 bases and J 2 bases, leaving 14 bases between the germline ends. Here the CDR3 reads CASRPSVGTYEQYF. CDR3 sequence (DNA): TGTGCCAGCAGACCTAGCGTCGGGACCTACGAGCAGTACTTC. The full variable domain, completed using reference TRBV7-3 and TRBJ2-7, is GAGVSQTPSNKVTEKGKYVELRCDPISGHTALYWYRQSLGQGPEFLIYFQGTGAADDSGLPNDRFFAVRPEGSVSTLKIQRTERGDSAVYLCASRPSVGTYEQYFGPGTRLTVT.

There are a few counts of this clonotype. In nucleotides, the CDR3 is TGTGCCAGCAGCGCGGGCGGGGGAAAACTGTTTTTT. Translated: CASSAGGGKLFF. The gene calls are TRBV5-6 and TRBJ1-4, with a tentative D call TRBD1 (5 bases). The CDR3 runs to 12 residues. Germline CDR1 SGHDT, CDR2 YYEEEE. Trimming stripped 4 bases from V and 10 bases from J, with 11 bases between.

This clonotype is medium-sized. The CDR3 protein is CASSQKQGQAETQYF. The DNA of the CDR3 is TGCGCCAGCAGTCAAAAGCAGGGCCAAGCAGAGACCCAGTACTTC. This chain joins TRBV23-1 and TRBJ2-5, with a weak D call TRBD1 (5 bases). TRBV23-1 counts as an open reading frame of uncertain function. V lost 2 bases, J lost 4 bases, and 14 bases lay in between. The CDR3 loop spans 15 amino acids.